These 23 T cell receptor beta chains came from one sample sequenced in a study of blood T cells in healthy people across ages. With a J-beta primer mix and a sample-barcoded 5' primer, a second PCR ran roughly 6 to 12 cycles. TCRdb re-derived calls from the 5' RACE reads in MiXCR, one entry per CDR3 protein. The data contain about 930,000 distinct CDR3 sequences, around 29% of them singletons. These data were also reused for a study on T cells of mothers and their children.

What was sequenced was blood. These receptors all stem from a woman aged 40 to 55 in good health.

V gene TRBV11-2 combines with J gene TRBJ1-1; 10 nucleotides match TRBD1. The CDR3 runs 17 residues. The V segment lost 1 base and the J segment 7 bases; nucleotides outside the gene matches: 12. Per the germline V gene, CDR1 is SGHAT and CDR2 is FQNNGV. The CDR3 loop reads CASSLVGQGNSKREAFF. The CDR3, as DNA: TGTGCCAGCAGCTTAGTGGGACAGGGGAACAGTAAACGTGAAGCTTTCTTT. The full variable domain, completed using reference TRBV11-2 and TRBJ1-1, is EAGVAQSPRYKIIEKRQSVAFWCNPISGHATLYWYQQILGQGPKLLIQFQNNGVVDDSQLPKDRFSAERLKGVDSTLKIQPAKLEDSAVYLCASSLVGQGNSKREAFFGQGTRLTVV.

V gene TRBV20-1 combines with J gene TRBJ1-2, with D possibly matching TRBD1 (5 bases). V lost 0 bases and J lost 4, with 9 bases in between. Germline V gene sequence: CDR1 DFQATT, CDR2 SNEGSKA (reference sequence). The CDR3 contains 13 residues. The CDR3 here is CSARDPGLYGYTF. The CDR3 coding sequence is TGCAGTGCTAGAGATCCAGGGCTCTATGGCTACACCTTC.

The J gene is TRBJ2-3, the V gene TRBV4-1; possibly TRBD2 for D (6 bases). V dropped 4 bases and J dropped 0 bases, with 14 bases sitting between them. The CDR3 loop spans 16 amino acids. Germline CDR1 reads MGHRA; CDR2 reads YSYEKL. The CDR3 spells CASSPGTQVSTDTQYF. CDR3 nucleotides: TGCGCCAGCAGCCCTGGGACTCAGGTCAGCACAGATACGCAGTATTTT.

There are a few counts of this clonotype. The chain combines TRBV12-3 or TRBV12-4 with TRBJ1-4, with 7 positions matching TRBD1. The length of the CDR3 is 13 residues. With 6 bases clipped from V and 6 bases from J, the junction kept 4 bases outside the gene matches. This CDR3 is CASRRQGDEKLFF. DNA of the CDR3: TGTGCCAGCAGGCGACAGGGAGATGAAAAACTGTTTTTT.

The chain carries TRBV11-2 and TRBJ1-4, with D unclear. The germline gives CDR1 SGHAT, CDR2 FQNNGV. Trimming cost V 4 bases and J 8 bases, with 11 bases left between them. This CDR3 spans 13 amino acids. The CDR3: CASSSRVGEKLFF. Here the CDR3 DNA reads TGTGCCAGCAGCTCGCGGGTCGGGGAAAAACTGTTTTTT. Combining the CDR3 with reference TRBV11-2 and TRBJ1-4 gives the whole variable domain EAGVAQSPRYKIIEKRQSVAFWCNPISGHATLYWYQQILGQGPKLLIQFQNNGVVDDSQLPKDRFSAERLKGVDSTLKIQPAKLEDSAVYLCASSSRVGEKLFFGSGTQLSVL.

The chain couples TRBV21-1 to TRBJ1-4; no check of the table's D call, TRBD1, against the DNA was made. TRBV21-1 is given as a pseudogene. The CDR3 sequence is 14 residues long. Here the CDR3 reads CASSPGGWEEKLFF. The CDR3 nucleotides read TGTGCCAGCAGCCCAGGGGGCTGGGAGGAAAAACTGTTTTTT.

This chain joins TRBV5-1 and TRBJ2-3; D possibly corresponds to TRBD2 (6 bases). Germline loops: CDR1 SGHRS, CDR2 YFSETQ. The CDR3 is 16 residues long. The V and J ends lost 3 bases and 3 bases respectively, with 17 bases between them. DNA for the CDR3: TGCGCCAGCAGCTGGGGTGCTGGGCGGGGAACAGATACGCAGTATTTT. Its protein is CASSWGAGRGTDTQYF.

As concerns this clonotype: One end of the junction is discordant with germline, which a read error may explain. The chain links TRBV5-1 to TRBJ2-1; 9 bases fit TRBD2. CDR3 size: 14 residues. Germline-derived CDR1 and CDR2 are SGHRS and YFSETQ. CDR3 DNA sequence: TGCGCCGGCAGACCGGGACTAGCATCTGAGGGGCAGTTCTTC. This codes for CAGRPGLASEGQFF.

A note on this clonotype: Without the conserved terminal phenylalanine or tryptophan, this CDR3 likely stems from a read error. The V call is TRBV9, the J call TRBJ1-1, with 7 bases fitting TRBD1. Germline CDR1 is SGDLS and CDR2 is YYNGEE. J was trimmed by 0 bases and V by 3 bases; bases with no gene match: 5. This CDR3 contains 15 residues. CDR3 sequence: CASSAGQLMNTEAFL. In nucleotides, the CDR3 is TGTGCCAGCAGCGCGGGACAGCTGATGAACACTGAAGCTTTCTTA.

The chain uses TRBV5-6 and TRBJ2-5; 9 positions match TRBD2. The CDR3 length is 16 residues. CDR1 SGHDT and CDR2 YYEEEE come from the germline V gene. J lost 5 bases, V lost 4 bases, and 12 bases had no gene match. CDR3 in amino acids: CASSPISGGQLETQYF. DNA of the CDR3: TGTGCCAGCAGCCCGATTAGCGGGGGTCAGCTGGAGACCCAGTACTTC. Full variable domain (missing parts from reference TRBV5-6 and TRBJ2-5): DAGVTQSPTHLIKTRGQQVTLRCSPKSGHDTVSWYQQALGQGPQFIFQYYEEEERQRGNFPDRFSGHQFPNYSSELNVNALLLGDSALYLCASSPISGGQLETQYFGPGTRLLVL.

This clonotype came up many times. The chain couples TRBV4-1 to TRBJ2-5; D not certain. Trimming took 3 bases from V and 5 from J, leaving 16 bases between them. CDR3 length: 15 residues. Germline assignment: CDR1 MGHRA and CDR2 YSYEKL. The CDR3 loop reads CASSHLIITKETQYF. The CDR3 DNA is TGCGCCAGCAGCCACCTCATAATTACCAAGGAGACCCAGTACTTC.

This clonotype was observed a handful of times. This chain joins TRBV7-2 and TRBJ1-1; no definite D call. Germline CDR1 reads SGHTA; CDR2 reads FQGNSA. The CDR3 has 14 residues. V lost 3 bases, J lost 4 bases, and 12 bases lay in between. This CDR3 reads CASSFSHSSTEAFF. CDR3 nucleotides: TGTGCCAGCAGCTTTAGTCACAGCAGCACTGAAGCTTTCTTT.

The chain couples TRBV5-1 to TRBJ1-1, with TRBD1 as a possible D gene (5 bases). Per germline, CDR1 SGHRS and CDR2 YFSETQ. V dropped 4 bases and J dropped 11 bases, with 15 bases sitting between them. The CDR3 runs 12 residues. The CDR3 loop reads CASSASGSGAFF. DNA of the CDR3: TGCGCCAGCAGCGCTTCAGGGTCGGGTGCTTTCTTT.

This clonotype was detected a few times. The rearrangement joins TRBV12-3 or TRBV12-4 to TRBJ2-1, with D perhaps TRBD2 (6 bases). The CDR3 is made up of 15 amino acids. The ends were cut back, 8 bases at V and 2 bases at J, with 16 bases in the middle. CDR3 nucleotides: TGTGCCAGCTGGAGGGGCCTTTCTACCTACAATGAGCAGTTCTTC. Its translation is CASWRGLSTYNEQFF.

The table lists this clonotype with a few counts. The chain is built from TRBV6-5 and TRBJ1-2; tentatively, D is TRBD1 (5 bases). The CDR3 sequence is 15 residues long. CDR1 is MNHEY, CDR2 SVGAGI, per germline. V shed 5 bases and J shed 7 bases, with 20 bases lying between them. The CDR3 DNA follows: TGTGCCAGCAGTAGCATGGGGGGGTTTTCTTCTGGCTACACCTTC. Protein product: CASSSMGGFSSGYTF.

V is TRBV29-1 and J is TRBJ1-2; TRBD1 aligns across 9 bases. The CDR3 runs to 13 residues. The V segment lost 3 bases and the J segment 6 bases; nucleotides outside the gene matches: 5. Germline CDR1 SQVTM, CDR2 ANQGSEA. The CDR3 DNA reads TGCAGCGTTGACCTTACAGGGGGCGATGGCTACACCTTC. Encoded protein: CSVDLTGGDGYTF.

The chain uses TRBV7-2 and TRBJ1-5, with 7 nucleotides matching TRBD1. This CDR3 is built from 14 residues. With 4 bases clipped from V and 0 bases from J, the junction kept 0 bases outside the gene matches. In germline, CDR1 is SGHTA, CDR2 FQGNSA. In DNA form, the CDR3 reads TGTGCCAGCAGCTGGGACAGTAGCAATCAGCCCCAGCATTTT. Translated: CASSWDSSNQPQHF. The variable domain in full, with the rest retrieved from reference TRBV7-2 and TRBJ1-5, is GAGVSQSPSNKVTEKGKDVELRCDPISGHTALYWYRQSLGQGLEFLIYFQGNSAPDKSGLPSDRFSAERTGGSVSTLTIQRTQQEDSAVYLCASSWDSSNQPQHFGDGTRLSIL.

The chain couples TRBV29-1 to TRBJ1-4; D is undetermined. CDR3 length: 14 amino acids. V shed 5 bases and J shed 4 bases, with 14 bases lying between them. Germline V gene sequence: CDR1 SQVTM, CDR2 ANQGSEA. The CDR3 protein is CSVPASNVNEKLFF. CDR3 coding DNA: TGCAGCGTTCCGGCTTCTAACGTTAATGAAAAACTGTTTTTT.

The gene calls are TRBV5-1 and TRBJ2-3, with 10 bases matching TRBD1. CDR3 length equals 16 residues. V lost 4 bases, J lost 3 bases, and 8 bases stayed unmatched. Germline V gene sequence: CDR1 SGHRS, CDR2 YFSETQ. The CDR3 DNA is TGCGCCAGCAGCCAACCCCCGGGACAGGGGACAGATACGCAGTATTTT. This translates into CASSQPPGQGTDTQYF. Full variable domain (missing parts from reference TRBV5-1 and TRBJ2-3): KAGVTQTPRYLIKTRGQQVTLSCSPISGHRSVSWYQQTPGQGLQFLFEYFSETQRNKGNFPGRFSGRQFSNSRSEMNVSTLELGDSALYLCASSQPPGQGTDTQYFGPGTRLTVL.

The chain couples TRBV18 to TRBJ1-6; D is ambiguous. CDR3 size: 13 residues. CDR1 is KGHSH and CDR2 is LQKENI in the germline V gene. V was pared by 5 bases and J by 9 bases, with 11 bases between. CDR3 DNA: TGTGCCAGCTCAGCCAGCGAAGGTTCACCCCTCCACTTT. This codes for CASSASEGSPLHF.

At least ten counts were recorded for this clonotype. V and J are TRBV11-2 and TRBJ2-7; perhaps TRBD2 as D (6 bases). Trimming pared 6 bases from V and 0 bases from J, leaving 12 bases between. The CDR3 spans 14 residues. Germline V gene lookup returns CDR1 SGHAT and CDR2 FQNNGV. The CDR3 region is CASRGDGSSYEQYF. The CDR3 DNA sequence: TGTGCCAGCAGGGGGGACGGGAGCTCCTACGAGCAGTACTTC.

V gene TRBV7-9 combines with J gene TRBJ2-5; no firm D call. Germline lookup yields CDR1 SEHNR and CDR2 FQNEAQ (reference sequence). The CDR3 covers 13 residues. The V end was cut by 4 bases, the J end by 13 bases, with 19 bases between. The CDR3 region has the DNA TGTGCCAGCAGCTCGGGTGTGGGGTCCCCCCCGTACTTC. This translates into CASSSGVGSPPYF.

The rearrangement links TRBV29-1 to TRBJ1-6; possibly TRBD1 for D (5 bases). Germline loops: CDR1 SQVTM, CDR2 ANQGSEA. Trimming removed 7 bases from V and 7 bases from J, with 14 bases in between. The CDR3 sequence is 13 residues long. CDR3 loop: CSARSGENSPLHF. CDR3 DNA: TGCAGCGCCCGGTCGGGGGAAAATTCACCCCTCCACTTT.